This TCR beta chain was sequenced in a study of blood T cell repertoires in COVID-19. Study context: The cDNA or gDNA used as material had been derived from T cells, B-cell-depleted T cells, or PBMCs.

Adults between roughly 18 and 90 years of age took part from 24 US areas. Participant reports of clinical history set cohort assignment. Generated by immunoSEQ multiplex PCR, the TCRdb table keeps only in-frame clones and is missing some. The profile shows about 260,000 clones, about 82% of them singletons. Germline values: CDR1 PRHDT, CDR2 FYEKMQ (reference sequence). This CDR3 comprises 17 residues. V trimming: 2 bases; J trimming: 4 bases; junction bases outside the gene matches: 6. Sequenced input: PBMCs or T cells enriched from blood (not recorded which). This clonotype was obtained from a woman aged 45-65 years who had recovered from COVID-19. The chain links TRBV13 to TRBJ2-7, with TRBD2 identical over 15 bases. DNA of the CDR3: TGTGCCAGCAGCTTACCCCTGGGACTAGCGGGGGGATACGAGCAGTACTTC. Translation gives CASSLPLGLAGGYEQYF.